This T cell receptor (beta chain) was sequenced for a study of graft-versus-host responses after intestinal transplantation. Profiling relied on immunoSEQ multiplex PCR, and the TCRdb table lists in-frame clones only, not all of them. The data contain tens of thousands of clones, approximately 95% of them singletons. CDR1 and CDR2 from the germline V gene are SGHTA and FQGNSA. Trimming shortened V by 5 bases and J by 16 bases, and 18 bases separated the two germline ends. The CDR3 spans 13 residues. Worth noting for this clone: What it binds is unknown.

Study-wide points: GvH clones surfaced in recipient marrow, some emerging earlier in ileum or blood. Declining HvG levels early post-transplant were linked to peak circulating GvH clone levels.

V and J are TRBV7-2 and TRBJ1-6; no firm D call. The TCR sequence derives from a human patient who received an intestinal transplant, so some T cells may come from the graft donor. The sample consisted of PBMCs, taken 156 days after intestinal transplant. DNA of the CDR3: TGTGCCAGCAGCCCTGGACCAGTCCCCACTCTCCACTTT. Residues: CASSPGPVPTLHF.